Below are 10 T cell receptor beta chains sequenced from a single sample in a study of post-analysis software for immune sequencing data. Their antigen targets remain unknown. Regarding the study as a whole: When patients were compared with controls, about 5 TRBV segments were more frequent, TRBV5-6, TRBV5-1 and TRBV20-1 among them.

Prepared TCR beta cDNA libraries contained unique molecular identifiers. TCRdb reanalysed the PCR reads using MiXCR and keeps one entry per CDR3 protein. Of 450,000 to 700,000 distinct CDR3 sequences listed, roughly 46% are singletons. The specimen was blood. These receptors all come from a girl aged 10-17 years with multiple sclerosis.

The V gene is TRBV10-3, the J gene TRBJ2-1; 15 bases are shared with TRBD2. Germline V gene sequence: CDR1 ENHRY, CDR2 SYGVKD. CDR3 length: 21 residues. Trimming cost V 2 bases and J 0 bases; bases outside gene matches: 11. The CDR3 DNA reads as TGTGCCATCAGTGAGCCTTATTCCGGGACTAGCGGGGGGAGCTCCTACAATGAGCAGTTCTTC. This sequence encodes CAISEPYSGTSGGSSYNEQFF.

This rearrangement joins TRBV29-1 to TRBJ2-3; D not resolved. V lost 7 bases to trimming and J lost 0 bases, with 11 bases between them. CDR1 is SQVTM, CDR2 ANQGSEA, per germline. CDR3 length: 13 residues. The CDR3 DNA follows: TGCAGCGCCCGGCCCATTAGCACAGATACGCAGTATTTT. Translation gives CSARPISTDTQYF.

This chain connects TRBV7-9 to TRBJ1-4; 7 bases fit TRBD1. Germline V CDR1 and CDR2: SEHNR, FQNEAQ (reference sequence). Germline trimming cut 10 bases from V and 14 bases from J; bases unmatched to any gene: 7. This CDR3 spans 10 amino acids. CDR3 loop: CATSPGQLFF. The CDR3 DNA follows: TGTGCCACCTCGCCGGGACAGCTGTTTTTT. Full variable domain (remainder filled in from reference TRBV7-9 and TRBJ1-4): DTGVSQNPRHKITKRGQNVTFRCDPISEHNRLYWYRQTLGQGPEFLTYFQNEAQLEKSRLLSDRFSAERPKGSFSTLEIQRTEQGDSAMYLCATSPGQLFFGSGTQLSVL.

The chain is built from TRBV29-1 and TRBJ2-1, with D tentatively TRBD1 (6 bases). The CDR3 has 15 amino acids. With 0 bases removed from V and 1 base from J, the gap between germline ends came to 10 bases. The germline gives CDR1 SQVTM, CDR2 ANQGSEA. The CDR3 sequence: CSVEDNRVSYNEQFF. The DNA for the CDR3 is TGCAGCGTTGAAGATAACAGGGTGTCCTACAATGAGCAGTTCTTC.

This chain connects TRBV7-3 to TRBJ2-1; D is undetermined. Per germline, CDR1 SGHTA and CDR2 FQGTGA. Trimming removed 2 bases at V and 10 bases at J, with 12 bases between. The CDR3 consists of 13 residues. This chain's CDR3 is CASSLRAGVEQFF. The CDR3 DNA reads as TGTGCCAGCAGCTTACGGGCTGGGGTAGAGCAGTTCTTC.

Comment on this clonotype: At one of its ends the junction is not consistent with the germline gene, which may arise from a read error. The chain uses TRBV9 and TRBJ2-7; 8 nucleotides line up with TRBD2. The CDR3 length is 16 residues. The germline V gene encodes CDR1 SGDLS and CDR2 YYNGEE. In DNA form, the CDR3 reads TGTGCCAGCAGCGTAGCCGGGAGCGGGAGCACCTACGAGCACTACTTC. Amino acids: CASSVAGSGSTYEHYF.

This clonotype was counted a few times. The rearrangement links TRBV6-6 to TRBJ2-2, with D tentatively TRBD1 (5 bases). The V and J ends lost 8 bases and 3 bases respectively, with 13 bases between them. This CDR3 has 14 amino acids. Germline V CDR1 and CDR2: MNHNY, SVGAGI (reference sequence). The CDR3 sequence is CASRRREDTGELFF. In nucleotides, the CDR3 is TGTGCCAGCCGCCGCAGGGAAGACACCGGGGAGCTGTTTTTT.

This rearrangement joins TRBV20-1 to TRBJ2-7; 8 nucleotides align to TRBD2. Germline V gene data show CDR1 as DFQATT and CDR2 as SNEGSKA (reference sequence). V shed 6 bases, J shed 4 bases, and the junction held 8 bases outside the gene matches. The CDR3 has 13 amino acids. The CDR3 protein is CSAAAGVVYEQYF. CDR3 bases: TGCAGTGCAGCAGCGGGAGTAGTGTACGAGCAGTACTTC.

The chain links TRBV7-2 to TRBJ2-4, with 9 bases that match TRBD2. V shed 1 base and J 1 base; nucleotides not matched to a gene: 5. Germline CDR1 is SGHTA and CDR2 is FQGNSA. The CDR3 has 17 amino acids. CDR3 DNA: TGTGCCAGCAGCTTAGTCGGTAGCGGGGGCGCCAAAAACATTCAGTACTTC. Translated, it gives CASSLVGSGGAKNIQYF. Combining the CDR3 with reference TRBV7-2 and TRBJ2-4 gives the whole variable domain GAGVSQSPSNKVTEKGKDVELRCDPISGHTALYWYRQSLGQGLEFLIYFQGNSAPDKSGLPSDRFSAERTGGSVSTLTIQRTQQEDSAVYLCASSLVGSGGAKNIQYFGAGTRLSVL.

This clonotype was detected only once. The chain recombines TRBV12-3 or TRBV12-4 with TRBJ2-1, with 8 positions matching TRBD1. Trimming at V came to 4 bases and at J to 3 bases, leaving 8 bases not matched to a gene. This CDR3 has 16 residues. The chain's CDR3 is CASSSSGGPVYNEQFF. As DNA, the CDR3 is TGTGCCAGCAGTTCATCAGGGGGCCCCGTCTACAATGAGCAGTTCTTC.